This is a list of T cell receptor beta chains from one sample in a study of cytomegalovirus exposure and HLA in healthy donors. Produced via immunoSEQ multiplex PCR; TCRdb's table is partial and in-frame only. The table includes more than 95,000 clones, 75% to 85% detected once. Sequenced material: PBMCs. The receptors were sampled from a man aged 25 to 40 in good health and CMV-seropositive. The CDR3 runs from the conserved cysteine through the conserved F or W. D genes are given only for firm matches. Part of the rows lack a size; the others show once, few, many or a class for expanded clones.

TRBV6-5	NA	TRBD1	14	TRBJ1-5	CASRGPLTGQPQHF	TGTGCCAGCAGGGGACCTTTGACAGGGCAGCCCCAGCATTTT
TRBV7-9	NA	NA	13	TRBJ2-7	CASSLGQGGEQYF	TGTGCCAGCAGCTTGGGTCAGGGGGGCGAGCAGTACTTC
TRBV5-4	NA	TRBD1	14	TRBJ2-1	CASTDRDSYNEQFF	TGTGCCAGTACTGACAGGGACTCCTACAATGAGCAGTTCTTC
TRBV6-5	NA	TRBD2	14	TRBJ2-5	CASRGSGAGETQYF	TGTGCCAGCAGGGGTAGCGGGGCTGGAGAGACCCAGTACTTC
TRBV2	NA	TRBD1	15	TRBJ1-1	CASRRTGVENTEAFF	TGTGCCAGCAGGAGGACAGGGGTTGAGAACACTGAAGCTTTCTTT
TRBV5-8	NA	NA	20	TRBJ1-6	CASSHARISGASSYNSPLHF	TGTGCCAGCAGCCACGCGAGAATCTCAGGGGCAAGCTCCTATAATTCACCCCTCCACTTT
TRBV5-1	NA	NA	16	TRBJ2-7	CASSPAVGAKSYEQYF	TGCGCCAGCAGCCCGGCGGTGGGGGCTAAATCCTACGAGCAGTACTTC
TRBV11-3	NA	NA	14	TRBJ2-7	CASSSRGYAYEQYF	TGTGCCAGCAGCTCTCGAGGTTACGCCTACGAGCAGTACTTC
TRBV6-5	once	NA	12	TRBJ1-1	CASSSRGVRAFF	TGTGCCAGCAGTTCCCGAGGCGTTCGAGCTTTCTTT
TRBV27	once	TRBD1	15	TRBJ2-2	CASSLGQGWTGELFF	TGTGCCAGCAGTTTAGGACAGGGTTGGACCGGGGAGCTGTTTTTT
TRBV6-5	NA	TRBD1	14	TRBJ2-7	CASSRDRGSYEQYF	TGTGCCAGCAGCCGAGACAGGGGTTCCTACGAGCAGTACTTC
TRBV27	NA	TRBD1	15	TRBJ1-5	CASRPGTGGVQPQHF	TGTGCCAGCAGGCCCGGGACAGGGGGCGTTCAGCCCCAGCATTTT
TRBV5-5	once	NA	12	TRBJ1-2	CASRQGNYGYTF	TGTGCCAGCAGACAGGGCAACTATGGCTACACCTTC
TRBV19	NA	TRBD1	16	TRBJ1-5	CAIIPDLGQDHQPQHF	TGTGCCATCATCCCGGATCTGGGACAGGACCATCAGCCCCAGCATTTT
TRBV9	NA	TRBD1	14	TRBJ1-1	CASSVGQGGTEAFF	TGTGCCAGCAGCGTCGGACAGGGGGGCACTGAAGCTTTCTTT